The clone carrying this TCR beta chain was recorded many times. Using its own MiXCR run on the RACE reads, TCRdb lists one record per CDR3 protein. Of under 65,000 distinct CDR3 sequences listed, less than 10% are singletons. The data are from a study of human T cells and chemical hapten exposure. V lost 1 base and J lost 0, with 10 bases in between. Germline V gene data show CDR1 as LGHNA and CDR2 as YSLEER. The CDR3 has 15 residues. The time point denotes: patch test 1, 2 weeks after DPC sensitization. The treatment was: therapeutic diphenylcyclopropenone sensitization with weekly scalp DPC. This TCR came from a woman between 50 and 59 years old with alopecia areata. Some clones in this sample may be carry-over from other donors' samples. The sequences come from whole blood, collected in connection with sensitization to the hapten diphenylcyclopropenone (DPC). V gene TRBV4-3 combines with J gene TRBJ2-7, with a possible D match to TRBD1 (6 bases). The CDR3 region is CASSQVLGASYEQYF. CDR3 in DNA: TGCGCCAGCAGCCAAGTTCTGGGGGCCTCCTACGAGCAGTACTTC.